What follows are 3 T cell receptor beta chains derived from one specimen sequenced in a study of regulatory T cells in long-lasting Graves disease. CDR3 regions were amplified by Arm-PCR using iRepertoire HTBI primers to build TCR beta libraries. TCRdb re-analysed the multiplex PCR reads in MiXCR, keeping a single row per CDR3 protein. This table has about 460,000 distinct CDR3 sequences, about 22% appearing once. Time point indicated: persistent/refractory GD, antithyroid drugs over 5 years with positive TRAb. Extracted PBMC RNA gave rise to the TCR library. The source material was peripheral blood mononuclear cells (PBMCs), sampled when the disease was refractory, from a patient treated with antithyroid drugs. These receptors were collected from a female donor with Graves disease.

This clonotype showed up many times. The V gene is TRBV7-2, the J gene TRBJ1-6, with 9 positions matching TRBD1. This CDR3 comprises 16 residues. CDR1 is SGHTA and CDR2 is FQGNSA in the germline V gene. The trim removed 5 bases at V and 7 bases at J, leaving 9 bases unmatched. The CDR3: CASSQLTGGENSPLHF. In DNA form, the CDR3 reads TGTGCCAGCAGCCAGTTAACAGGGGGCGAGAATTCACCCCTCCACTTT.

The CDR3 reads CASSHRARQETQYF. CDR3 coding DNA: TGTGCCAGTAGTCACCGGGCCCGCCAAGAGACCCAGTACTTC. The gene calls are TRBV19 and TRBJ2-5; D not resolved. The ends were cut back, 5 bases at V and 1 base at J, with 11 bases in the middle. Germline lookup yields CDR1 LNHDA and CDR2 SQIVND (reference sequence). This CDR3 has 14 residues.

The chain has TRBV2 and TRBJ2-7, with 7 nucleotides matching TRBD1. The V and J ends lost 6 bases and 2 bases, in that order; junction bases with no gene match: 10. CDR1 SNHLY and CDR2 FYNNEI come from the germline V gene. This CDR3 is built from 15 residues. The CDR3 DNA sequence: TGTGCCAGCAGCTTAGCAGGGACAGACACCTACGAGCAGTACTTC. This codes for CASSLAGTDTYEQYF.